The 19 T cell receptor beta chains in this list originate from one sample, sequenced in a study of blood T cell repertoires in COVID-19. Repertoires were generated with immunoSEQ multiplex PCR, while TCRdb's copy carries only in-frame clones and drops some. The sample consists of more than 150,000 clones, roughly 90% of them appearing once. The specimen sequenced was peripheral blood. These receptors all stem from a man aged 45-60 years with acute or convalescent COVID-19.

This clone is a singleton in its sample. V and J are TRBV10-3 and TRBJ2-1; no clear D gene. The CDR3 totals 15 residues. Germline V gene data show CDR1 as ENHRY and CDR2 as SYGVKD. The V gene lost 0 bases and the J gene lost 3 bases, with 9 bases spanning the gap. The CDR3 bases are TGTGCCATCAGTGAGTCGAGTGAGATCTACAATGAGCAGTTCTTC. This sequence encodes CAISESSEIYNEQFF.

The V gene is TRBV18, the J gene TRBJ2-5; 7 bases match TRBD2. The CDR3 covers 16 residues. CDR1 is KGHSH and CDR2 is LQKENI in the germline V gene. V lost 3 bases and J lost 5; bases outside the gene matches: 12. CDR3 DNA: TGTGCCAGCTCACCCGCCGCGAGCGGGAATCACGAGACCCAGTACTTC. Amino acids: CASSPAASGNHETQYF.

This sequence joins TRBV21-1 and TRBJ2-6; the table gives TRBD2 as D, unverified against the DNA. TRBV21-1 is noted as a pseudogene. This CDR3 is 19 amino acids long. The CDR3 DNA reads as TGTGCCAGCAGCAAAGGAGCGGGGGCTTCAAGCTCTGGGGCCAACGTCCTGACTTTC. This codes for CASSKGAGASSSGANVLTF.

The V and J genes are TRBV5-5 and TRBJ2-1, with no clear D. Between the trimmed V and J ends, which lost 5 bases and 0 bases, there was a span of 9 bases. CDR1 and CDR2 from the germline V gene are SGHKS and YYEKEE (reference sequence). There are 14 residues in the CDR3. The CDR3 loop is CASRPMSSYNEQFF. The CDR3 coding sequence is TGTGCCAGCAGGCCCATGAGCTCCTACAATGAGCAGTTCTTC.

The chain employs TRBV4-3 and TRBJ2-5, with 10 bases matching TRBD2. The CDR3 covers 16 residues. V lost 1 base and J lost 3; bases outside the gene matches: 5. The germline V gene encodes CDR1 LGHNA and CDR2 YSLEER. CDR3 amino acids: CASSQGSAGGKETQYF. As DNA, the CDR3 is TGCGCCAGCAGCCAAGGGTCAGCGGGGGGGAAAGAGACCCAGTACTTC.

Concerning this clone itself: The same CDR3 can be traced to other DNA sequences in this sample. DNA for the CDR3: TGCGCCAGCAGCCTGCAAGAGACCCAGTACTTC. Protein product: CASSLQETQYF. This chain uses TRBV5-1 with TRBJ2-5, with D unresolved. This CDR3 contains 11 residues. Between the trimmed V and J ends, which lost 4 bases and 2 bases, there was a span of 3 bases. CDR1 is SGHRS and CDR2 is YFSETQ in the germline V gene.

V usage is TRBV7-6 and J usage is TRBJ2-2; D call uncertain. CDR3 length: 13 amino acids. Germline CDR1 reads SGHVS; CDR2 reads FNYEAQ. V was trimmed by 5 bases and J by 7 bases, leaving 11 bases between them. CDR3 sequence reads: CASSAAVDGELFF. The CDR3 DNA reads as TGTGCCAGCAGCGCGGCGGTGGACGGGGAGCTGTTTTTT.

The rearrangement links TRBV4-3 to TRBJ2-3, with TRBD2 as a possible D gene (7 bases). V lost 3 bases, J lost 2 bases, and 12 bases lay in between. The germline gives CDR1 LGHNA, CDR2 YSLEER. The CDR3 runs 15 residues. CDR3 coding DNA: TGCGCCAGCAGCCATGGCGGGGGCCACACAGATACGCAGTATTTT. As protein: CASSHGGGHTDTQYF.

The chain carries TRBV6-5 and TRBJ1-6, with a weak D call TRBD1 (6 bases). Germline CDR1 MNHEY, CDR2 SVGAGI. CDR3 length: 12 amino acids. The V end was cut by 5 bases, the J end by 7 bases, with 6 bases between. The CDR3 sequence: CASSTGNSPLHF. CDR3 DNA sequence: TGTGCCAGCAGTACAGGGAATTCACCCCTCCACTTT.

The CDR3 reads CASSKVAGLILGEQYF. CDR3 nucleotide sequence: TGTGCCAGCAGCAAAGTGGCGGGACTAATCCTGGGGGAGCAGTACTTC. The rearrangement links TRBV21-1 to TRBJ2-7; the D call in the table, TRBD2, was not verified against the DNA. TRBV21-1 is described as a pseudogene. This CDR3 is 16 amino acids long.

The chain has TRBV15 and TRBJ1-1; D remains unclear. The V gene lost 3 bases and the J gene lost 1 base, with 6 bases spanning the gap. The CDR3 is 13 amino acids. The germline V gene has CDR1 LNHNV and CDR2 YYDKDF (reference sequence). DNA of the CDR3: TGTGCCACCAGCAGTCGAGCGAACACTGAAGCTTTCTTT. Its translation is CATSSRANTEAFF. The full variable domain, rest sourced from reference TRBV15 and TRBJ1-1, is DAMVIQNPRYQVTQFGKPVTLSCSQTLNHNVMYWYQQKSSQAPKLLFHYYDKDFNNEADTPDNFQSRRPNTSFCFLDIRSPGLGDTAMYLCATSSRANTEAFFGQGTRLTVV.

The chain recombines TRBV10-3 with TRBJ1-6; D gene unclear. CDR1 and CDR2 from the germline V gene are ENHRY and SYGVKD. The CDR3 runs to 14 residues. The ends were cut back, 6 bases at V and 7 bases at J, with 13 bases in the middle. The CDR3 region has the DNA TGTGCCATCAGCTCCGGTCCCCCAAATTCACCCCTCCACTTT. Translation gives CAISSGPPNSPLHF.

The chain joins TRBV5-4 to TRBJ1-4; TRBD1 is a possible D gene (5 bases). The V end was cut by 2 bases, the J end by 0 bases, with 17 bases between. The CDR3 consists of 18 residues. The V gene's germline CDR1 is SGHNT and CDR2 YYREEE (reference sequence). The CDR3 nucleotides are TGTGCCAGCAGCTTAGCCCCCGCGACGGGGGCAACTAATGAAAAACTGTTTTTT. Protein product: CASSLAPATGATNEKLFF.

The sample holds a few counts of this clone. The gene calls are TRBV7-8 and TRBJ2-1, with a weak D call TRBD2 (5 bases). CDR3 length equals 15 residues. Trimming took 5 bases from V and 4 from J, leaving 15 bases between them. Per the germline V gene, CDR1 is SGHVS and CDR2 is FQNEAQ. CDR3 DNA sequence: TGTGCCAGCAGCCCAAGCGGATTGGGATACAATGAGCAGTTCTTC. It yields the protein CASSPSGLGYNEQFF.

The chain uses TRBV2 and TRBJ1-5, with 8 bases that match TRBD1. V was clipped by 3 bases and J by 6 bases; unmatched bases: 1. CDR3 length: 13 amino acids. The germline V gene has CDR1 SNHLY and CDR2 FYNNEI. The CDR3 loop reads CASSEDRVQPQHF. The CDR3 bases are TGTGCCAGCAGTGAGGACAGGGTTCAGCCCCAGCATTTT.

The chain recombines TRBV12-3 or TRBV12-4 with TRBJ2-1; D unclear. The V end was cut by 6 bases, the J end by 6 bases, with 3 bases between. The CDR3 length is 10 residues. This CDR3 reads CASSRNEQFF. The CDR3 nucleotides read TGTGCCAGCAGCCGCAATGAGCAGTTCTTC.

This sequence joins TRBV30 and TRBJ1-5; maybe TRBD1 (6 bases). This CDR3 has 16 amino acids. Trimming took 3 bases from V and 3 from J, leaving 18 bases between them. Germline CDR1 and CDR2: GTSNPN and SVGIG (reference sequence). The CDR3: CAWSWGGATFNQPQHF. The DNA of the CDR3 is TGTGCCTGGAGCTGGGGGGGGGCGACATTCAATCAGCCCCAGCATTTT. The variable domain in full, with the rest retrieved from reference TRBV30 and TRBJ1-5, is SQTIHQWPATLVQPVGSPLSLECTVEGTSNPNLYWYRQAAGRGLQLLFYSVGIGQISSEVPQNLSASRPQDRQFILSSKKLLLSDSGFYLCAWSWGGATFNQPQHFGDGTRLSIL.

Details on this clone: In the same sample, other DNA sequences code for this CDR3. The CDR3 coding sequence is TGCAGCGTTGAAGACAGGGTTGGCTACACCTTC. Protein product: CSVEDRVGYTF. The genes are TRBV29-1 and TRBJ1-2; weak D call: TRBD1 (5 bases). Deletions cut 0 bases from V and 7 bases from J, with 6 bases between. Per the germline V gene, CDR1 is SQVTM and CDR2 is ANQGSEA. The CDR3 extends over 11 amino acids.

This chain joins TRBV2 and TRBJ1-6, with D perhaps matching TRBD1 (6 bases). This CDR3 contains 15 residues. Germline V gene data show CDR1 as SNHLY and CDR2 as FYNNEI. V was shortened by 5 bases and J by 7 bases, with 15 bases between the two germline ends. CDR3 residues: CASSRMVGANSPLHF. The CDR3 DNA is TGTGCCAGCAGTCGGATGGTGGGGGCCAATTCACCCCTCCACTTT.